This record looks at one T cell receptor (beta chain) sequence and its context. V shed 0 bases, J shed 4 bases, and the junction held 7 bases outside the gene matches. The CDR3 runs 17 residues. Germline V gene lookup returns CDR1 KGHSH and CDR2 LQKENI. The data were obtained in a study of blood T cell repertoires in COVID-19. Method: immunoSEQ multiplex PCR; TCRdb's copy keeps in-frame clones and lacks some. The sample yields 100,000 to 150,000 clones, roughly 83% seen once. The receptor was isolated from a human donor in a cohort sampled during active COVID-19. Sequencing was carried out using peripheral blood. V gene TRBV18 combines with J gene TRBJ2-2, with 8 bases matching TRBD2. This CDR3 reads CASSPPGVAGSTGELFF. DNA of the CDR3: TGTGCCAGCTCACCACCCGGTGTAGCGGGGAGCACCGGGGAGCTGTTTTTT.